These 3 T cell receptor beta chains were all obtained from the same sample, sequenced in a study of technical replicates of blood from a handful of donors. Only in-frame clones appear in the TCRdb table, and some are missing; sequencing was by immunoSEQ multiplex PCR. The top ten clones hold about 0.4% of a sample with roughly 70,000 clones, 85% to 95% of them seen once. The sample consisted of T cells isolated from PBMCs. These receptors were taken from a human donor in good health.

CDR3: CASSTGFLGAEQYF. The CDR3 DNA follows: TGTGCCAGCAGCACCGGATTCCTAGGAGCCGAGCAGTACTTC. The chain combines TRBV14 with TRBJ2-7, with unresolved D. Germline V lookup: CDR1 SGHDN, CDR2 FVKESK. This CDR3 is 14 amino acids long. V dropped 5 bases and J dropped 6 bases, with 17 bases sitting between them.

The chain carries TRBV6-6 and TRBJ1-1; 8 bases match TRBD1. Germline V gene sequence: CDR1 MNHNY, CDR2 SVGAGI (reference sequence). This CDR3 comprises 16 residues. V gave up 0 bases and J gave up 1 base; unmatched junction bases: 4. This chain's CDR3 is CASSYSSGTGNTEAFF. The CDR3 DNA is TGTGCCAGCAGTTACTCGAGTGGGACAGGGAACACTGAAGCTTTCTTT.

This clone occurred once. CDR3 in amino acids: CASGRTGLANEKLFF. CDR3 in DNA: TGTGCTAGTGGACGTACAGGGTTGGCTAATGAAAAACTGTTTTTT. The chain uses TRBV12-5 and TRBJ1-4; a weak D match, TRBD1 (6 bases). The CDR3 is made up of 15 amino acids. V shed 6 bases and J shed 3 bases, with 14 bases lying between them. The V gene's germline CDR1 is LGHNT and CDR2 FRNRAP.